The 7 T cell receptor beta chains below come from one sample, sequenced in a study of cytotoxic CD8 clonotypes in ibrutinib-treated CLL. The method was immunoSEQ multiplex PCR; TCRdb's version includes in-frame clones alone and lacks a portion of them. Of around 30,000 clones in the sample, approximately 62% were seen once. The sample was PBMCs, taken before ibrutinib treatment. Every receptor here comes from a human donor with chronic lymphocytic leukemia.

CDR3 in DNA: TGTGCCAGCAGCGAGGGGGCCACCACAGGCAATCAGCCCCAGCATTTT. It codes for CASSEGATTGNQPQHF. The genes are TRBV9 and TRBJ1-5, with TRBD1 identical over 7 bases. The germline V gene encodes CDR1 SGDLS and CDR2 YYNGEE. CDR3 length: 16 amino acids. J was trimmed by 2 bases and V by 3 bases; bases with no gene match: 8.

The V call is TRBV29-1, the J call TRBJ1-2; D is possibly TRBD1 (6 bases). V dropped 4 bases and J dropped 5 bases, with 11 bases sitting between them. Germline assignment: CDR1 SQVTM and CDR2 ANQGSEA. The CDR3 has 12 residues. CDR3: CSVGEGGYGYTF. For the CDR3, the DNA is TGCAGCGTTGGGGAAGGGGGTTATGGCTACACCTTC. The full variable domain, in which reference TRBV29-1 and TRBJ1-2 provide the parts outside the CDR3, is SAVISQKPSRDICQRGTSLTIQCQVDSQVTMMFWYRQQPGQSLTLIATANQGSEATYESGFVIDKFPISRPNLTFSTLTVSNMSPEDSSIYLCSVGEGGYGYTFGSGTRLTVV.

The chain carries TRBV29-1 and TRBJ1-1; D call uncertain. Per the germline V gene, CDR1 is SQVTM and CDR2 is ANQGSEA. Trimming pared 1 base from V and 1 base from J, leaving 4 bases between. This CDR3 has 12 amino acids. For the CDR3, the DNA is TGCAGCGTTGAAGGGTCGAACACTGAAGCTTTCTTT. Protein sequence: CSVEGSNTEAFF.

This clone was counted only a few times. V usage is TRBV5-8 and J usage is TRBJ1-5; D ambiguous. The CDR3 contains 14 residues. V dropped 3 bases and J dropped 6 bases, with 13 bases sitting between them. Germline V CDR1 and CDR2: SGHTS, YDEGEE. CDR3 in DNA: TGTGCCAGCAGCTCGATCGAGGGAGGTCAGCCCCAGCATTTT. This translates into CASSSIEGGQPQHF.

The chain recombines TRBV28 with TRBJ2-7; 9 nucleotides match TRBD1. Germline V CDR1 and CDR2: MDHEN, SYDVKM. There are 14 residues in the CDR3. The V segment lost 4 bases and the J segment 0 bases; nucleotides outside the gene matches: 1. CDR3 residues: CASSWDRVSYEQYF. CDR3 nucleotides: TGTGCCAGCAGTTGGGACAGGGTCTCCTACGAGCAGTACTTC.

The rearrangement links TRBV7-3 to TRBJ2-3; possibly TRBD2 for D (6 bases). Germline V lookup: CDR1 SGHTA, CDR2 FQGTGA. This CDR3 is 17 amino acids long. V gave up 5 bases and J gave up 2 bases, with 20 bases separating them. CDR3 amino acids: CASSPGPIGGNTDTQYF. The CDR3 DNA reads as TGTGCCAGCAGCCCCGGGCCAATCGGCGGGAACACAGATACGCAGTATTTT.

This clone has just a few counts. The chain has TRBV29-1 and TRBJ1-1; tentative D call: TRBD1 (6 bases). The CDR3 runs 16 residues. Trimming pared 7 bases from V and 6 bases from J, leaving 27 bases between. Looked up from germline, CDR1 is SQVTM and CDR2 is ANQGSEA. CDR3 nucleotides: TGCAGCGCCAGCCCGGCAGGGGTACACCTGGGGGCTGAAGCTTTCTTT. Encoded protein: CSASPAGVHLGAEAFF.